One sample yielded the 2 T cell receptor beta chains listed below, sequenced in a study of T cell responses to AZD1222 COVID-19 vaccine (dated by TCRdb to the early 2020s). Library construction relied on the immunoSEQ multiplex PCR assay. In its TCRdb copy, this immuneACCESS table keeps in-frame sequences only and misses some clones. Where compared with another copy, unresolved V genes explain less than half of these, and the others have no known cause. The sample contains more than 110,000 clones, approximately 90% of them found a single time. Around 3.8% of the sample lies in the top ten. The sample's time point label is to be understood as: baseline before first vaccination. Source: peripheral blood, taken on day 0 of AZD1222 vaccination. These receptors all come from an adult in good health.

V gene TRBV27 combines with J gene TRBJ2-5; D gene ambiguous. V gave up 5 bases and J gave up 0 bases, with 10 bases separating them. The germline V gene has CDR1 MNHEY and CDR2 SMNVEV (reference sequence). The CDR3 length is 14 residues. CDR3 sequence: CASSPMGHQETQYF. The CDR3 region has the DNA TGTGCCAGCAGTCCGATGGGCCACCAAGAGACCCAGTACTTC.

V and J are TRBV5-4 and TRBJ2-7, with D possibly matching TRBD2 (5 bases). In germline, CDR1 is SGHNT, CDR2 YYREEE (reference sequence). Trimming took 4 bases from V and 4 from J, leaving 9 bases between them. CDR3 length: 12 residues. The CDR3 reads CASSGSNYEQYF. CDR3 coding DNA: TGTGCCAGCAGCGGGAGTAATTACGAGCAGTACTTC.